This T cell receptor beta chain appears in the sequencing data of a study of cytomegalovirus exposure and HLA in healthy donors. Study in general: Unique TCRs numbering around 80 million, obtained from HLA-typed donors, made up an early data release.

Vbeta (60) and Jbeta (13) primers were used in the PCR. The table came from immunoSEQ multiplex PCR; TCRdb's copy has only in-frame clones and leaves some out. The sample lists 100,000 to 150,000 clones, 84% occurring once. As for this clone: Its antigen is not known.

Study conclusions and caveats: CMV antigen specificity was confirmed in vitro for three CMV-associated chains. In a later analysis, at a false discovery rate of 0.05, fewer than 20,000 TCR beta sequences were associated with HLA alleles.

Germline V lookup: CDR1 SGHRS, CDR2 YFSETQ. V lost 2 bases to trimming and J lost 4 bases; unmatched junction nucleotides: 9. This CDR3 is built from 16 residues. The rearrangement links TRBV5-1 to TRBJ1-1; 9 positions match TRBD1. Sequenced: PBMCs. This TCR was sampled from a man aged 45-65 years in good health and CMV-seronegative. The DNA of the CDR3 is TGCGCCAGCAGCTTTCCCCCGGGACAGGGAGGCACTGAAGCTTTCTTT. It is translated as CASSFPPGQGGTEAFF.